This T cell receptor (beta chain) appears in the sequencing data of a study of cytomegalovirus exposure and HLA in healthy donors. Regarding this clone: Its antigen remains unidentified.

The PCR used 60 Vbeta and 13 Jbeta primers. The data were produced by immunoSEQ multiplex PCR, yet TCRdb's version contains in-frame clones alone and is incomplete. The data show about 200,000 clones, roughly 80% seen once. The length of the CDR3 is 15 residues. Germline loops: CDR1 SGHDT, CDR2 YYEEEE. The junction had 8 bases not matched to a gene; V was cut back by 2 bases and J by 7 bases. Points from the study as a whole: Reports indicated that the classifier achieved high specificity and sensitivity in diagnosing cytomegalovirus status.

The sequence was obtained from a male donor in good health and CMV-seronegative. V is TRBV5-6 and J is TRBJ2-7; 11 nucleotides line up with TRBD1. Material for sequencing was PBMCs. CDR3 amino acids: CASSLPSGTGGEQYF. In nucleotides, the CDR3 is TGTGCCAGCAGCTTACCGTCCGGGACAGGGGGTGAGCAGTACTTC. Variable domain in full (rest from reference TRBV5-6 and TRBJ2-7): DAGVTQSPTHLIKTRGQQVTLRCSPKSGHDTVSWYQQALGQGPQFIFQYYEEEERQRGNFPDRFSGHQFPNYSSELNVNALLLGDSALYLCASSLPSGTGGEQYFGPGTRLTVT.